These 20 T cell receptor beta chains were all obtained from the same sample, sequenced in a study of blood T cell repertoires in COVID-19 (dated by TCRdb to about 2020). Library preparation used the immunoSEQ multiplex PCR assay. TCRdb re-hosts the immuneACCESS table, in-frame sequences only. Its copies lack some clones; in the studies checked, an unresolved V gene accounts for under half of them, and the cause for the rest is not known. This sample gives 390,000 or so clones in total; around 86% of them show up just once. Of the sample, 5% to 6% falls within the top ten clones. Sequencing was done on a sample of PBMCs or T cells enriched from blood (not recorded which). The receptor source for this set is a woman in her forties or fifties who had recovered from COVID-19.

This chain uses TRBV5-5 with TRBJ1-1, with D hard to call. Trimming took 2 bases from V and 2 from J, leaving 13 bases between them. CDR1 and CDR2 from the germline V gene are SGHKS and YYEKEE (reference sequence). The CDR3 totals 15 residues. The chain's CDR3 is CASSFPTTYNTEAFF. CDR3 coding DNA: TGTGCCAGCAGCTTTCCGACAACTTATAACACTGAAGCTTTCTTT. The full variable domain, rest sourced from reference TRBV5-5 and TRBJ1-1, is DAGVTQSPTHLIKTRGQQVTLRCSPISGHKSVSWYQQVLGQGPQFIFQYYEKEERGRGNFPDRFSARQFPNYSSELNVNALLLGDSALYLCASSFPTTYNTEAFFGQGTRLTVV.

The V gene is TRBV27, the J gene TRBJ2-1, with 10 bases that match TRBD1. The CDR3 is made up of 16 amino acids. The germline V gene encodes CDR1 MNHEY and CDR2 SMNVEV (reference sequence). The trim removed 6 bases at V and 8 bases at J, leaving 13 bases unmatched. The CDR3 coding sequence is TGTGCCAGCAGCCGGCAACGGGGGACAGGGGTTTATGAGCAGTTCTTC. It translates to CASSRQRGTGVYEQFF.

Many counts were recorded for this clone. V gene TRBV6-1 combines with J gene TRBJ1-6; TRBD1 might be the D (5 bases). The ends were cut back, 0 bases at V and 5 bases at J, with 8 bases in the middle. This CDR3 has 15 amino acids. The germline gives CDR1 MNHNS, CDR2 SASEGT. The CDR3 loop reads CASSEAAGHNSPLHF. CDR3 nucleotide sequence: TGTGCCAGCAGTGAAGCGGCAGGGCATAATTCACCCCTCCACTTT.

This clone was recorded once. This sequence joins TRBV6-6 and TRBJ1-1; tentative D call: TRBD1 (6 bases). This CDR3 comprises 13 residues. Germline V gene data show CDR1 as MNHNY and CDR2 as SVGAGI (reference sequence). Trimming shortened V by 8 bases and J by 1 base, and 11 bases separated the two germline ends. For the CDR3, the DNA is TGTGCCAGCCGGGGACATCAGAACACTGAAGCTTTCTTT. It encodes CASRGHQNTEAFF.

CDR3 in amino acids: CASSLAPPTAGRGGMRAFF. The DNA of the CDR3 is TGTGCCAGCAGTTTGGCCCCCCCCACGGCAGGACGGGGTGGAATGCGAGCTTTCTTT. The genes are TRBV6-2 or TRBV6-3 and TRBJ1-1; no definite D call. V was pared by 4 bases and J by 10 bases, with 34 bases between. The germline gives CDR1 MNHEY, CDR2 SVGEGT. This CDR3 has 19 residues.

This chain connects TRBV4-1 to TRBJ2-7; D perhaps matches TRBD1 (5 bases). The CDR3 consists of 14 residues. The V end lost 0 bases, the J end lost 6 bases, and 12 bases lay between the germline ends. Germline CDR1 MGHRA, CDR2 YSYEKL. CDR3 sequence (DNA): TGCGCCAGCAGCCAAGAACCCAGGACATCCGAGCAGTACTTC. Translated, it gives CASSQEPRTSEQYF.

A single count supports this clone. This chain links TRBV4-3 with TRBJ1-6; D gene unclear. The germline CDR1 and CDR2 sequences are LGHNA and YSLEER. The V end was cut by 0 bases, the J end by 0 bases, with 6 bases between. This CDR3 comprises 16 residues. This CDR3 is CASSQERSSYNSPLHF. The CDR3 DNA sequence: TGCGCCAGCAGCCAAGAACGGAGCTCCTATAATTCACCCCTCCACTTT.

The chain recombines TRBV19 with TRBJ1-1; possibly TRBD1 for D (6 bases). The CDR3 length is 15 residues. The ends were cut back, 4 bases at V and 0 bases at J, with 12 bases in the middle. The germline gives CDR1 LNHDA, CDR2 SQIVND (reference sequence). The CDR3 loop is CASSKSRQVNTEAFF. The CDR3 DNA reads as TGTGCCAGTAGTAAGTCGAGACAGGTGAACACTGAAGCTTTCTTT.

V and J are TRBV19 and TRBJ1-1; D may be TRBD1 (5 bases). Germline V gene data show CDR1 as LNHDA and CDR2 as SQIVND (reference sequence). CDR3 length equals 15 residues. V was clipped by 1 base and J by 4 bases, with 13 bases between them. The CDR3 DNA reads TGTGCCAGTAGTATAGGGCCAGGGCAGATCACTGAAGCTTTCTTT. Amino acids: CASSIGPGQITEAFF.

The rearrangement joins TRBV6-1 to TRBJ1-2, with 8 bases lining up with TRBD1. J lost 7 bases, V lost 3 bases, and 7 bases had no gene match. CDR3 size: 14 residues. From germline, CDR1 is MNHNS and CDR2 SASEGT. The CDR3 is CASSDWAGGFGYTF. CDR3 nucleotide sequence: TGTGCCAGCAGTGATTGGGCAGGGGGCTTTGGCTACACCTTC.

The chain recombines TRBV30 with TRBJ2-7; D gene uncertain. The germline CDR1 and CDR2 sequences are GTSNPN and SVGIG (reference sequence). This CDR3 region has 14 residues. The germline V and J ends were trimmed by 2 bases and 0 bases, with 11 bases remaining between them. As DNA, the CDR3 is TGTGCCTGGAGTCGATATCAGGTCTCCTACGAGCAGTACTTC. As protein: CAWSRYQVSYEQYF.

The chain employs TRBV29-1 and TRBJ2-5, with no clear D. This CDR3 is built from 12 residues. From germline, CDR1 is SQVTM and CDR2 ANQGSEA. V lost 2 bases to trimming and J lost 4 bases, with 8 bases between them. CDR3 loop: CSVEPGSETQYF. CDR3 nucleotides: TGCAGCGTTGAACCCGGGTCAGAGACCCAGTACTTC.

The chain uses TRBV5-4 and TRBJ2-3; the D gene is possibly TRBD1 (6 bases). V lost 4 bases, J lost 3 bases, and 18 bases lay in between. CDR1 SGHNT and CDR2 YYREEE come from the germline V gene (reference sequence). This CDR3 is 16 amino acids long. As DNA, the CDR3 is TGTGCCAGCAGCCAGAGCCCACAGGGCGGGACAGATACGCAGTATTTT. It codes for CASSQSPQGGTDTQYF. The full variable domain, its missing parts supplied by reference TRBV5-4 and TRBJ2-3, is ETGVTQSPTHLIKTRGQQVTLRCSSQSGHNTVSWYQQALGQGPQFIFQYYREEENGRGNFPPRFSGLQFPNYSSELNVNALELDDSALYLCASSQSPQGGTDTQYFGPGTRLTVL.

This clone was seen more than once but under ten times. This sequence joins TRBV7-8 and TRBJ1-1, with TRBD1 as a possible D gene (5 bases). The CDR3 is made up of 14 amino acids. Trimming stripped 3 bases from V and 2 bases from J, with 10 bases between. The germline V gene has CDR1 SGHVS and CDR2 FQNEAQ. CDR3 region: CASSFDRLNTEAFF. Here the CDR3 DNA reads TGTGCCAGCAGCTTTGACAGATTAAACACTGAAGCTTTCTTT.

This chain joins TRBV7-2 and TRBJ1-2, with D possibly being TRBD1 (6 bases). The CDR3 has 15 residues. The ends were cut back, 5 bases at V and 2 bases at J, with 15 bases in the middle. Germline-derived CDR1 and CDR2 are SGHTA and FQGNSA. CDR3 loop: CASSLTGTLNYGYTF. The CDR3 nucleotides read TGTGCCAGCAGCCTGACCGGGACACTCAACTATGGCTACACCTTC. The full variable domain, its missing parts supplied by reference TRBV7-2 and TRBJ1-2, is GAGVSQSPSNKVTEKGKDVELRCDPISGHTALYWYRQSLGQGLEFLIYFQGNSAPDKSGLPSDRFSAERTGGSVSTLTIQRTQQEDSAVYLCASSLTGTLNYGYTFGSGTRLTVV.

This rearrangement joins TRBV7-2 to TRBJ2-1, with 10 bases matching TRBD2. Germline assignment: CDR1 SGHTA and CDR2 FQGNSA. The V gene end was trimmed by 1 base and the J gene end by 6 bases; junction bases not matched to a gene: 9. CDR3 length: 17 amino acids. The DNA for the CDR3 is TGTGCCAGCAGCTTAGTTTGGACTAGCGGATATAGCAATGAGCAGTTCTTC. Translated, it gives CASSLVWTSGYSNEQFF. The whole variable domain, filled in from reference TRBV7-2 and TRBJ2-1, reads GAGVSQSPSNKVTEKGKDVELRCDPISGHTALYWYRQSLGQGLEFLIYFQGNSAPDKSGLPSDRFSAERTGGSVSTLTIQRTQQEDSAVYLCASSLVWTSGYSNEQFFGPGTRLTVL.

The rearrangement joins TRBV3-1 (or the pseudogene TRBV3-2) to TRBJ1-2, with D possibly TRBD1 on 5 matching bases. The CDR3 is 15 residues long. Germline V CDR1 and CDR2: LGHDT, YNNKEL (reference sequence). V lost 1 base and J 5 bases, leaving 14 bases between the germline ends. The CDR3 DNA sequence: TGTGCCAGCAGCCAAGGGGCAGGGCCACAATATGGCTACACCTTC. Residues: CASSQGAGPQYGYTF.

This chain links TRBV9 with TRBJ1-4; 8 bases agree with TRBD1. Germline trimming cut 3 bases from V and 10 bases from J; bases unmatched to any gene: 5. The CDR3 has 13 amino acids. Germline lookup yields CDR1 SGDLS and CDR2 YYNGEE. The CDR3 nucleotides read TGTGCCAGCAGCGCCGTACAGGGGGGAAAACTGTTTTTT. As protein: CASSAVQGGKLFF.

The chain recombines TRBV6-1 with TRBJ2-5, with D possibly being TRBD2 (5 bases). Germline V lookup: CDR1 MNHNS, CDR2 SASEGT. V gave up 1 base and J gave up 7 bases, with 22 bases separating them. This CDR3 has 17 amino acids. The CDR3 region is CASSEVFSPLGLGTQYF. CDR3 nucleotides: TGTGCCAGCAGTGAAGTTTTTTCTCCATTAGGACTGGGGACCCAGTACTTC.

This chain links TRBV5-8 with TRBJ2-7; D perhaps matches TRBD1 (6 bases). Trimming pared 0 bases from V and 1 base from J, leaving 8 bases between. Germline values: CDR1 SGHTS, CDR2 YDEGEE. This CDR3 spans 14 amino acids. As DNA, the CDR3 is TGTGCCAGCAGCTTGGCCACAGGGTCCTACGAGCAGTACTTC. It translates to CASSLATGSYEQYF. Looking up the rest from reference TRBV5-8 and TRBJ2-7 gives the full variable domain: EAGVTQSPTHLIKTRGQQATLRCSPISGHTSVYWYQQALGLGLQFLLWYDEGEERNRGNFPPRFSGRQFPNYSSELNVNALELEDSALYLCASSLATGSYEQYFGPGTRLTVT.